This TCR beta chain emerged from a study of regulatory T cells in long-lasting Graves disease. Time point specified: newly diagnosed GD, antithyroid drugs for less than 3 months. Construction of the TCR library relied on RNA isolated from PBMCs. Patients came from an endocrinology department in Xi'an, China. Collection of peripheral blood (about 10 milliliters) was done using EDTA tubes. Whole-study results and caveats: Persistent Graves' patients showed a TCR diversity that was lower than that of newly diagnosed ones.

Libraries of TCR beta came from iRepertoire HTBI primers plus Arm-PCR of CDR3 regions. A single record per CDR3 protein comes from TCRdb applying MiXCR to the multiplex PCR reads. The profile shows around 400,000 distinct CDR3 sequences, 15% of them singletons. The V end lost 2 bases, the J end lost 3 bases, and 7 bases lay between the germline ends. Germline CDR1 is LGHDT and CDR2 is YNNKEL (reference sequence). The CDR3 consists of 13 residues. This clonotype was seen many times. Its antigen is currently unknown. The chain couples TRBV3-1 to TRBJ1-2; a weak D match, TRBD1 (5 bases). This sequence originates from a female donor with Graves disease. The sequenced sample was peripheral blood mononuclear cells (PBMCs), obtained at new diagnosis, from a patient treated with antithyroid drugs. CDR3 amino acids: CASSQQGYYGYTF. The DNA for the CDR3 is TGTGCCAGCAGCCAACAGGGCTACTATGGCTACACCTTC.